This section outlines one T cell receptor (beta chain) sequence together with its context. Its antigen is unidentified. The assay ran at deep level. Here immunoSEQ multiplex PCR was the method, and the copy in TCRdb shows in-frame clones only, minus some. The table includes around 1.4 million clones, about 98.5% detected once. The data originate from a study of shared clonotypes between healthy human individuals. Study results and limitations: Rarefaction showed that sequencing of sorted subsets was incomplete (despite large depth).

Germline lookup yields CDR1 MNHNY and CDR2 SVGAGI (reference sequence). This CDR3 spans 15 amino acids. Trimming removed 7 bases from V and 4 bases from J, with 14 bases in between. The specimen sequenced was naive CD4+ T cells sorted from blood. Subset denoted: CD45RA+ positively selected. The clonotype was recovered from a young man in good health. V is TRBV6-6 and J is TRBJ2-6; D is possibly TRBD2 (6 bases). The CDR3 bases are TGTGCCAGCAATAAAGTGGCGGGAGGGGCCAACGTCCTGACTTTC. This codes for CASNKVAGGANVLTF.